This T cell receptor (beta chain) is drawn from a study of T cell responses to AZD1222 COVID-19 vaccine (dated by TCRdb to 2020 to 2022). Background on the whole study: TCR sequencing covered 233 trial participants: 200 to 220 given two doses of AZD1222 and approximately 25 given two doses of MenACWY control vaccine. Enrollment into the trials was organized by age into subgroups of 18-55, 56-69 and 70-plus years, and those subgroups contained around 150, 28 and 57 TCR-sequenced participants, respectively.

What the research found in general, with its limitations: Most participants were white British and females outnumbered males, and the authors suggested that clonal diversity may have been underestimated. After two AZD1222 doses, spike-specific TCR breadth and depth were significantly higher than at day 0 and than in MenACWY recipients. CD4 TCRs associated with the vaccine covered the entire spike protein, and the dominant responses were in regions 160-218 and 743-854. No day 14 peak-response samples were available, so repertoires were characterized only after the peak T cell response. The 56-69-year group was small, and its depth increase did not reach significance, likely because of low power. Conclusions about previously exposed vaccinees are limited because only six or seven AZD1222 recipients were SARS-CoV-2 seropositive at baseline. Epitopes outside the regions mutated in the B.1.351 and B.1.1.7 variants were reportedly recognized by nearly half of the unique spike-specific TCRs.

The time point label on this specimen signifies: about 28 days (+/-7) after the second vaccine dose. Because spike-specific TCR depth and breadth did not differ between the two schedules, AZD1222 recipients who got a second dose at roughly 4 weeks were pooled with those who got a second dose at roughly 12 weeks. Vaccinee samples were obtained from the UK trials COV001 and COV002, which included a single-blind randomized controlled phase 2/3 trial of AZD1222 (ChAdOx1 nCoV-19) in healthy adults. For TCRbeta chain sequencing, PBMC samples were collected from trial participants at day 0 and at day 28 after the second dose. The CDR3 regions of human TCRbeta chains were subjected to immunosequencing. The authors' analysis ran thus. Repertoire TCRs were checked for matches against a reference library of SARS-CoV-2-specific TCRs that had been generated using the MIRA antigen-specificity platform. Breadth was defined as the fraction of unique TCRs that were SARS-CoV-2-associated, and depth was defined as the fraction of total T cells that were SARS-CoV-2-associated. Each spike-specific TCR was assigned to its reactive spike region and to a CD4 or CD8 class using the MIRA data. Log10-transformed breadth and depth values were compared by one-way ANOVA with Sidak's multiple comparisons tests. TCRdb limited this immuneACCESS table to in-frame rearrangements with V and J called. A share of clones is missing; checked studies link under half to unresolved V genes, and the rest is unexplained. V and J calls plus clone size are reproduced from that table; the DNA served to infer D and trimming. The sample table contains roughly 120,000 clones; only one count was recorded for around 84% of them. Roughly a sixth of the sample lies in the top ten.

A remark on this clone: Its antigen is unknown. One base away there is no much larger clone; base qualities are not given.

The CDR3 sequence holds 14 residues, the cysteine and phenylalanine included. Only CDR3 DNA remains: 42 bases, in frame from the first base. For CDR1 and CDR2, the germline V gene lists MNHEY and SVGAGI. The germline V end is reduced by 6 bases and the J end by 2 bases; junction bases left unmatched: 4. The clonotype was recovered from an adult who received the AZD1222 COVID-19 vaccine. The sequences come from peripheral blood, collected 28 days after the second AZD1222 dose. Recombination linked TRBV6-5 to TRBJ1-3, with 7 junctional bases fitting TRBD1. The DNA sequence is TGTGCCAGCAGCCGGGACAGTACTGGAAACACCATATATTTT. It translates to CASSRDSTGNTIYF.